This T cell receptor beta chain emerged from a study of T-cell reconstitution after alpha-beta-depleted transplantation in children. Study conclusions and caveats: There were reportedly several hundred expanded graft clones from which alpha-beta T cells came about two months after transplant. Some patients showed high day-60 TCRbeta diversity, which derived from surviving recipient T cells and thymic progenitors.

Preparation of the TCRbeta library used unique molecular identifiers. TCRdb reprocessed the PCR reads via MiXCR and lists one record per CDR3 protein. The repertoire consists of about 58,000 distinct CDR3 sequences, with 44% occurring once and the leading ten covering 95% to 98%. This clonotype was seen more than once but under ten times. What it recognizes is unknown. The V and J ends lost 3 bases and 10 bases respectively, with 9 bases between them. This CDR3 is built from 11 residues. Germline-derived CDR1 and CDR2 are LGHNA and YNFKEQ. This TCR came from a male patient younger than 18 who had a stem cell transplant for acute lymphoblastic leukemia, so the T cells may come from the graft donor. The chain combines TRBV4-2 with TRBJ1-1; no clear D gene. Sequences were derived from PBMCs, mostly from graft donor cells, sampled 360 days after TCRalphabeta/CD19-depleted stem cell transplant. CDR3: CASSQGPGAFF. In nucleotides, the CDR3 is TGTGCCAGCAGCCAGGGTCCGGGAGCTTTCTTT.